Presented here are 18 T cell receptor beta chains from one specimen sequenced in a study of blood T cell repertoires in COVID-19. Generated by immunoSEQ multiplex PCR, the TCRdb table keeps only in-frame clones and is missing some. This sample carries more than 250,000 clones, approximately 83% of them seen once, and the ten largest clones take less than 2.5%. The sequencing input was PBMCs or T cells enriched from blood (not recorded which). Source of these receptors: a man aged 25 to 40 who had recovered from COVID-19.

The chain carries TRBV7-8 and TRBJ1-6, with D perhaps TRBD1 (5 bases). This CDR3 has 16 amino acids. Trimming shortened V by 4 bases and J by 5 bases, and 15 bases separated the two germline ends. Germline-derived CDR1 and CDR2 are SGHVS and FQNEAQ. This chain's CDR3 is CASSSPGTGDNSPLHF. Written as DNA, the CDR3 is TGTGCCAGCAGCTCCCCCGGGACGGGGGATAATTCACCCCTCCACTTT. Variable domain in full (rest from reference TRBV7-8 and TRBJ1-6): GAGVSQSPRYKVAKRGQDVALRCDPISGHVSLFWYQQALGQGPEFLTYFQNEAQLDKSGLPSDRFFAERPEGSVSTLKIQRTQQEDSAVYLCASSSPGTGDNSPLHFGNGTRLTVT.

The chain carries TRBV7-8 and TRBJ2-7; 10 positions match TRBD1. Germline lookup yields CDR1 SGHVS and CDR2 FQNEAQ. The trim removed 1 base at V and 6 bases at J, leaving 12 bases unmatched. This CDR3 comprises 17 residues. For the CDR3, the DNA is TGTGCCAGCAGCTTAGTTGTACCGGGACAGGGGACCGGCGAGCAGTACTTC. Protein: CASSLVVPGQGTGEQYF.

CDR3 amino acids: CASSTSGRNNYGYTF. CDR3 sequence (DNA): TGTGCCAGCAGCACATCAGGGAGGAATAACTATGGCTACACCTTC. The rearrangement joins TRBV11-2 to TRBJ1-2; weak D call: TRBD1 (5 bases). This CDR3 region has 15 residues. CDR1 and CDR2 from the germline V gene are SGHAT and FQNNGV. The ends were cut back, 5 bases at V and 1 base at J, with 14 bases in the middle.

The chain uses TRBV9 and TRBJ2-4; possibly TRBD1 for D (6 bases). V dropped 0 bases and J dropped 8 bases, with 18 bases sitting between them. The CDR3 is made up of 16 amino acids. Germline CDR1 is SGDLS and CDR2 is YYNGEE. As DNA, the CDR3 is TGTGCCAGCAGCGTAGCAGGGGTTGGCATGGTGGACATTCAGTACTTC. Its protein is CASSVAGVGMVDIQYF.

V is TRBV6-1 and J is TRBJ2-7; TRBD1 matches 8 bases. After removal of 1 base from V and 5 bases from J, the junction contained 7 bases not matched to a gene. This CDR3 contains 15 residues. From germline, CDR1 is MNHNS and CDR2 SASEGT. The CDR3 DNA reads as TGTGCCAGCAGTGAAGGGGCAGGGGGCTTCGACGAGCAGTACTTC. It codes for CASSEGAGGFDEQYF.

This clone turned up a few times. The CDR3 DNA follows: TGTGCCAGCAGCTTCCCAGGGTGGGGCACTGAAGCTTTCTTT. Translated, it gives CASSFPGWGTEAFF. The genes are TRBV5-6 and TRBJ1-1; TRBD1 is a possible D gene (5 bases). V lost 2 bases and J 4 bases, leaving 12 bases between the germline ends. This CDR3 is built from 14 residues. Germline V lookup: CDR1 SGHDT, CDR2 YYEEEE. Full variable domain (outside the CDR3, taken from reference TRBV5-6 and TRBJ1-1): DAGVTQSPTHLIKTRGQQVTLRCSPKSGHDTVSWYQQALGQGPQFIFQYYEEEERQRGNFPDRFSGHQFPNYSSELNVNALLLGDSALYLCASSFPGWGTEAFFGQGTRLTVV.

The chain combines TRBV24-1 with TRBJ2-2; D is perhaps TRBD2 (6 bases). The CDR3 extends over 14 amino acids. The germline gives CDR1 KGHDR, CDR2 SFDVKD. Trimming left V 1 base short and J 7 bases short, with 9 bases between. DNA of the CDR3: TGTGCCACCAGTGATTTTGGGGGGAGCGGGGAGCTGTTTTTT. Protein: CATSDFGGSGELFF.

The chain is built from TRBV2 and TRBJ1-1; D gene unclear. Germline loops: CDR1 SNHLY, CDR2 FYNNEI. CDR3 size: 16 residues. The V end lost 4 bases, the J end lost 3 bases, and 18 bases lay between the germline ends. The CDR3, as DNA: TGTGCCAGCAGTGGAACGGAACGGAGAGGCTACACTGAAGCTTTCTTT. As protein: CASSGTERRGYTEAFF.

This chain connects TRBV7-3 to TRBJ2-3, with TRBD1 matching over 10 bases. This CDR3 comprises 15 residues. After removal of 2 bases from V and 5 bases from J, the junction contained 4 bases not matched to a gene. Germline assignment: CDR1 SGHTA and CDR2 FQGTGA. The CDR3 spells CASSLRTGGVDTQYF. For the CDR3, the DNA is TGTGCCAGCAGCTTACGGACAGGGGGAGTAGATACGCAGTATTTT.

V usage is TRBV7-2 and J usage is TRBJ1-2; D is unclear. There are 15 residues in the CDR3. Germline V lookup: CDR1 SGHTA, CDR2 FQGNSA. The V end lost 1 base, the J end lost 6 bases, and 15 bases lay between the germline ends. In DNA form, the CDR3 reads TGTGCCAGCAGCTTAGACGCGGGAAGGAACGATGGCTACACCTTC. It yields the protein CASSLDAGRNDGYTF.

The V gene is TRBV5-1, the J gene TRBJ1-1; no clear D gene. The length of the CDR3 is 13 residues. V shed 3 bases and J shed 0 bases, with 6 bases lying between them. The germline CDR1 and CDR2 sequences are SGHRS and YFSETQ. Here the CDR3 reads CASSSNLNTEAFF. The CDR3 DNA sequence: TGCGCCAGCAGCTCCAACTTGAACACTGAAGCTTTCTTT.

The chain carries TRBV5-1 and TRBJ1-4; D is unresolved. The CDR3 contains 16 residues. The V end lost 0 bases, the J end lost 2 bases, and 11 bases lay between the germline ends. Germline V gene data show CDR1 as SGHRS and CDR2 as YFSETQ. The CDR3 nucleotides are TGCGCCAGCAGCTTGGCAGTGGGAGGCACTAATGAAAAACTGTTTTTT. Translated, it gives CASSLAVGGTNEKLFF.

The V and J genes are TRBV7-6 and TRBJ1-2; no clear D gene. V gave up 0 bases and J gave up 4 bases, with 6 bases separating them. The CDR3 totals 13 residues. Per the germline V gene, CDR1 is SGHVS and CDR2 is FNYEAQ. The CDR3 protein is CASSLARFYGYTF. The CDR3 region has the DNA TGTGCCAGCAGCTTAGCACGGTTCTATGGCTACACCTTC.

This clone was recorded a few times. The V gene is TRBV5-1, the J gene TRBJ2-7; 9 bases map to TRBD1. CDR3 length: 15 amino acids. Germline CDR1 is SGHRS and CDR2 is YFSETQ. V shed 3 bases, J shed 4 bases, and the junction held 8 bases outside the gene matches. DNA of the CDR3: TGCGCCAGCAGCTCCCAACCGGGACAGGGATACGAGCAGTACTTC. This encodes CASSSQPGQGYEQYF.

V usage is TRBV10-1 and J usage is TRBJ1-4; 8 nucleotides align to TRBD1. V gave up 6 bases and J gave up 4 bases; unmatched junction bases: 13. Germline lookup yields CDR1 WNHNN and CDR2 SYGVQD (reference sequence). This CDR3 has 17 amino acids. For the CDR3, the DNA is TGCGCCAGCAGAACCTCGACAGGGGAAAGGGGTAATGAAAAACTGTTTTTT. It is translated as CASRTSTGERGNEKLFF.

The genes are TRBV10-3 and TRBJ2-1, with D perhaps matching TRBD1 (5 bases). The CDR3 sequence is 14 residues long. Germline V gene sequence: CDR1 ENHRY, CDR2 SYGVKD. V lost 7 bases, J lost 0 bases, and 10 bases lay in between. CDR3 in amino acids: CAIIRGSSYNEQFF. DNA of the CDR3: TGTGCCATCATAAGGGGCAGCTCCTACAATGAGCAGTTCTTC.

This clone was counted many times. In nucleotides, the CDR3 is TGTGCCAGCAGCTCGACTATCGGGACAGGGAATCAGCCCCAGCATTTT. Encoded protein: CASSSTIGTGNQPQHF. The chain has TRBV7-9 and TRBJ1-5; 9 bases agree with TRBD1. Germline values: CDR1 SEHNR, CDR2 FQNEAQ (reference sequence). This CDR3 has 16 residues. Trimming removed 4 bases from V and 4 bases from J; junction bases left unmatched: 8.

This sequence joins TRBV2 and TRBJ2-1, with 7 bases matching TRBD2. Germline V gives CDR1 SNHLY, CDR2 FYNNEI. The ends lost 10 bases at V and 4 bases at J; junction bases unmatched: 10. The CDR3 sequence is 14 residues long. The CDR3 region is CATLMASGYNEQFF. Here the CDR3 DNA reads TGTGCCACCCTCATGGCTAGCGGATACAATGAGCAGTTCTTC.